The clone carrying this TCR beta chain was seen ten or more times. Its antigen is not known. The record originates from a study of CD8+CD57+ T cells in acquired aplastic anemia. For CDR3 and TCR beta VDJ profiling, genomic DNA was the template used. TCRdb used MiXCR to reprocess the reads, holding one entry per CDR3 protein. This table holds 150,000 to 200,000 distinct CDR3 sequences, over 60% found once. V was clipped by 1 base and J by 8 bases, with 11 bases between them. Germline V gene data show CDR1 as LGHNT and CDR2 as FRNRAP. The length of the CDR3 is 13 residues. The study, taken as a whole, reports: Patients and controls shared under 35 CD8+ CDR3 sequences, highly expressed in patients.

The receptor's source is a human donor with severe aplastic anemia or a healthy control (not recorded which). Sample: sorted CD4+, CD8+, or CD8+CD57+ T cells (not recorded which) from PBMCs. The chain uses TRBV12-5 and TRBJ1-2; D gene ambiguous. In nucleotides, the CDR3 is TGTGCTAGTGGTTTGGAGGGCTCCAGGGGCTACACCTTC. This sequence encodes CASGLEGSRGYTF.